Following are 26 T cell receptor beta chains from one sample sequenced in a study of T cell responses to AZD1222 COVID-19 vaccine. Clones were sequenced by immunoSEQ multiplex PCR, and TCRdb holds only the in-frame ones, with some missing. In the table there are about 27,000 clones, around 93% of which are singletons. Here the sequenced sample was peripheral blood, taken 28 days after the second AZD1222 dose. The receptors derive from an adult who received the AZD1222 COVID-19 vaccine.

The count of this clone is one. The rearrangement joins TRBV19 to TRBJ1-4; the D gene is possibly TRBD1 (6 bases). V was cut by 5 bases and J by 1 base, with 11 bases left in between. The CDR3 totals 15 residues. The V gene's germline CDR1 is LNHDA and CDR2 SQIVND (reference sequence). CDR3: CASSFQTGTNEKLFF. For the CDR3, the DNA is TGTGCCAGTAGTTTCCAGACAGGAACTAATGAAAAACTGTTTTTT.

The rearrangement links TRBV4-3 to TRBJ2-7; weak D call: TRBD2 (5 bases). Germline V lookup: CDR1 LGHNA, CDR2 YSLEER. The CDR3 has 15 residues. V lost 4 bases and J 4 bases, leaving 17 bases between the germline ends. The CDR3 region has the DNA TGCGCCAGCAGCCGAAGCACTAGTCCCGATTACGAGCAGTACTTC. Encoded protein: CASSRSTSPDYEQYF.

The chain recombines TRBV19 with TRBJ1-1, with D uncertain. The CDR3 loop spans 13 amino acids. V was clipped by 4 bases and J by 3 bases, with 9 bases between them. From germline, CDR1 is LNHDA and CDR2 SQIVND (reference sequence). CDR3: CASSKAGDTEAFF. Written as DNA, the CDR3 is TGTGCCAGTAGTAAAGCGGGAGACACTGAAGCTTTCTTT.

The chain recombines TRBV11-2 with TRBJ2-1; D uncertain. Trimming pared 0 bases from V and 0 bases from J, leaving 9 bases between. The germline CDR1 and CDR2 sequences are SGHAT and FQNNGV. This CDR3 region has 16 residues. The DNA of the CDR3 is TGTGCCAGCAGCTTAGACCCGGCGAGCTCCTACAATGAGCAGTTCTTC. This sequence encodes CASSLDPASSYNEQFF.

The chain carries TRBV28 and TRBJ1-1, with D possibly being TRBD1 (6 bases). The CDR3 has 15 amino acids. The V end was cut by 7 bases, the J end by 2 bases, with 17 bases between. Germline values: CDR1 MDHEN, CDR2 SYDVKM. As DNA, the CDR3 is TGTGCCAGCACCGAAATTGGGGGGGGCAACACTGAAGCTTTCTTT. It translates to CASTEIGGGNTEAFF.

This chain joins TRBV30 and TRBJ1-5; tentatively, D is TRBD1 (5 bases). The CDR3 sequence is 16 residues long. Between the trimmed V and J ends, which lost 0 bases and 5 bases, there was a span of 17 bases. Germline V gene sequence: CDR1 GTSNPN, CDR2 SVGIG (reference sequence). The CDR3 loop is CAWSVQGREGYQPQHF. The DNA for the CDR3 is TGTGCCTGGAGTGTACAAGGCAGGGAAGGGTATCAGCCCCAGCATTTT.

Here the CDR3 DNA reads TGTGCCGCTCGGACTAGCGCAGACAATGAGCAGTTCTTC. Encoded protein: CAARTSADNEQFF. The chain combines TRBV18 with TRBJ2-1, with TRBD2 matching 9 bases. Losses at the gene ends were 11 bases for V and 5 bases for J; bases not matched to a gene: 7. This CDR3 is built from 13 residues. CDR1 KGHSH and CDR2 LQKENI come from the germline V gene.

The chain joins TRBV18 to TRBJ1-2, with unresolved D. Germline CDR1 is KGHSH and CDR2 is LQKENI. This CDR3 spans 11 amino acids. V lost 5 bases and J lost 4, with 5 bases in between. The CDR3 protein is CASSSFYGYTF. The CDR3 nucleotides are TGTGCCAGCTCATCGTTCTATGGCTACACCTTC.

V usage is TRBV3-1 (or the pseudogene TRBV3-2) and J usage is TRBJ2-5; D remains unclear. The germline V gene encodes CDR1 LGHDT and CDR2 YNNKEL (reference sequence). Trimming took off 0 bases at V and 7 bases at J, with 6 bases between the two ends. There are 12 residues in the CDR3. The CDR3 coding sequence is TGTGCCAGCAGCCAAGAGTTGCTGACCCAGTACTTC. Its translation is CASSQELLTQYF.

This clone is a singleton in its sample. This chain joins TRBV29-1 and TRBJ1-2; no clear D gene. V was cut by 1 base and J by 4 bases, with 13 bases left in between. The CDR3 is 14 amino acids. The germline gives CDR1 SQVTM, CDR2 ANQGSEA. In DNA form, the CDR3 reads TGCAGCGTTGAAGTTGACACACAATCCTATGGCTACACCTTC. Encoded protein: CSVEVDTQSYGYTF.

The chain couples TRBV28 to TRBJ1-2; 10 bases line up with TRBD1. After removal of 2 bases from V and 4 bases from J, the junction contained 4 bases not matched to a gene. This CDR3 has 15 residues. Germline CDR1 reads MDHEN; CDR2 reads SYDVKM. CDR3 amino acids: CASSLGTGETYGYTF. The CDR3, as DNA: TGTGCCAGCAGTTTAGGGACAGGGGAGACCTATGGCTACACCTTC.

The chain combines TRBV5-6 with TRBJ2-2; D could derive from TRBD1 or TRBD2 (5 bases each). The CDR3 spans 16 residues. Germline assignment: CDR1 SGHDT and CDR2 YYEEEE. V lost 1 base and J 7 bases, leaving 17 bases between the germline ends. The CDR3 DNA reads TGTGCCAGCAGCTTGTTAGAGGGGCTCGGTGTCGGGGAGCTGTTTTTT. Its protein product is CASSLLEGLGVGELFF.

The gene calls are TRBV30 and TRBJ2-3; possible D gene TRBD2, 7 bases. Germline V gene lookup returns CDR1 GTSNPN and CDR2 SVGIG (reference sequence). Trimming cost V 7 bases and J 1 base, with 15 bases left between them. The CDR3 has 14 amino acids. This CDR3 is CAFVRGPGTDTQYF. In DNA form, the CDR3 reads TGTGCCTTCGTGCGGGGGCCAGGCACAGATACGCAGTATTTT.

This clone was seen more than once but under ten times. The CDR3 nucleotides read TGTGCCAGCAGCGTAGACCCACTAGCGCACTACAATGAGCAGTTCTTC. It yields the protein CASSVDPLAHYNEQFF. The chain links TRBV9 to TRBJ2-1, with 7 bases fitting TRBD2. The CDR3 sequence is 16 residues long. The germline gives CDR1 SGDLS, CDR2 YYNGEE. V shed 0 bases, J shed 3 bases, and the junction held 6 bases outside the gene matches.

The genes are TRBV18 and TRBJ1-6, with a possible D match to TRBD1 (6 bases). This CDR3 is 16 amino acids long. V was trimmed by 3 bases and J by 8 bases, leaving 17 bases between them. Germline V gene data show CDR1 as KGHSH and CDR2 as LQKENI. The CDR3 DNA follows: TGTGCCAGCTCACCCATGTCGTCGGACAGTGATTCACCCCTCCACTTT. It specifies CASSPMSSDSDSPLHF.

The chain joins TRBV18 to TRBJ2-7; a weak D match, TRBD2 (7 bases). The germline V and J ends were trimmed by 3 bases and 3 bases, with 21 bases remaining between them. Germline lookup yields CDR1 KGHSH and CDR2 LQKENI. CDR3 length: 17 residues. CDR3 nucleotide sequence: TGTGCCAGCTCACCTAACACTGGAACAGGGAGGGACTACGAGCAGTACTTC. This translates into CASSPNTGTGRDYEQYF.

The V and J genes are TRBV3-1 (or the pseudogene TRBV3-2) and TRBJ1-3; D perhaps matches TRBD1 (6 bases). The CDR3 is 14 residues long. Germline CDR1 reads LGHDT; CDR2 reads YNNKEL (reference sequence). Trimming cost V 1 base and J 2 bases, with 6 bases left between them. The CDR3 bases are TGTGCCAGCAGCCAAGGGGGGCCTGGAAACACCATATATTTT. Its protein product is CASSQGGPGNTIYF.

V is TRBV5-1 and J is TRBJ2-3, with D hard to call. The ends were cut back, 1 base at V and 0 bases at J, with 12 bases in the middle. Germline CDR1 and CDR2: SGHRS and YFSETQ. CDR3 size: 16 residues. CDR3 amino acids: CASSLRTRSSTDTQYF. The CDR3 DNA is TGCGCCAGCAGCTTGCGAACTCGCAGCAGCACAGATACGCAGTATTTT.

The chain uses TRBV27 and TRBJ1-1; 10 nucleotides line up with TRBD1. CDR3 length equals 14 residues. Germline-derived CDR1 and CDR2 are MNHEY and SMNVEV (reference sequence). V lost 5 bases and J lost 1; bases outside the gene matches: 1. The CDR3 DNA reads TGTGCCAGCAGTCGGACAGGGGGGAACACTGAAGCTTTCTTT. Its translation is CASSRTGGNTEAFF.

The V and J genes are TRBV9 and TRBJ1-2; D uncertain. The CDR3 is made up of 13 amino acids. Germline CDR1 SGDLS, CDR2 YYNGEE. Trimming cost V 4 bases and J 4 bases, with 11 bases left between them. The CDR3 reads CASSTLVGYGYTF. In nucleotides, the CDR3 is TGTGCCAGCAGCACCTTGGTGGGCTATGGCTACACCTTC.

V is TRBV28 and J is TRBJ1-3; D not certain. This CDR3 is 11 amino acids long. Germline lookup yields CDR1 MDHEN and CDR2 SYDVKM. The germline V and J ends were trimmed by 7 bases and 4 bases, with 5 bases remaining between them. The CDR3 spells CASTAGNTIYF. The CDR3 DNA is TGTGCCAGCACGGCAGGAAACACCATATATTTT.

This chain joins TRBV4-3 and TRBJ1-5, with D possibly matching TRBD1 (6 bases). The CDR3 loop spans 15 amino acids. V lost 3 bases and J lost 4, with 13 bases in between. Germline loops: CDR1 LGHNA, CDR2 YSLEER. The CDR3 loop is CASSQDSLGNQPQHF. In DNA, the CDR3 is TGCGCCAGCAGCCAGGACAGCCTGGGGAATCAGCCCCAGCATTTT.

V gene TRBV11-2 combines with J gene TRBJ2-7, with TRBD2 identical over 9 bases. CDR1 is SGHAT and CDR2 is FQNNGV in the germline V gene. The trim removed 3 bases at V and 7 bases at J, leaving 10 bases unmatched. The CDR3 has 15 amino acids. CDR3 nucleotides: TGTGCCAGCAGCTTTTCTAGCGGGGCCTTGGGGGAGCAGTACTTC. Amino acids: CASSFSSGALGEQYF.

This sequence joins TRBV7-9 and TRBJ1-1, with D possibly TRBD1 on 6 matching bases. CDR3 length equals 14 residues. V was clipped by 6 bases and J by 0 bases, with 11 bases between them. The V gene's germline CDR1 is SEHNR and CDR2 FQNEAQ (reference sequence). CDR3 loop: CASRQTGLNTEAFF. Written as DNA, the CDR3 is TGTGCCAGCAGACAGACAGGACTGAACACTGAAGCTTTCTTT.

V and J are TRBV18 and TRBJ2-5, with D tentatively TRBD1 (6 bases). The CDR3 loop spans 17 amino acids. Germline V lookup: CDR1 KGHSH, CDR2 LQKENI. Deletions cut 8 bases from V and 4 bases from J, with 26 bases between. Here the CDR3 reads CASHGSGAPRVGETQYF. The CDR3 DNA sequence: TGTGCCAGCCACGGGTCAGGGGCGCCCCGAGTAGGAGAGACCCAGTACTTC. Using reference TRBV18 and TRBJ2-5 for the parts outside the CDR3, the full variable domain is NAGVMQNPRHLVRRRGQEARLRCSPMKGHSHVYWYRQLPEEGLKFMVYLQKENIIDESGMPKERFSAEFPKEGPSILRIQQVVRGDSAAYFCASHGSGAPRVGETQYFGPGTRLLVL.

This clone showed up just once. The V gene is TRBV7-9, the J gene TRBJ2-2; 12 bases are a match to TRBD2. Germline CDR1 and CDR2: SEHNR and FQNEAQ (reference sequence). This CDR3 region has 16 residues. The V and J ends lost 6 bases and 5 bases, in that order; junction bases with no gene match: 7. In DNA, the CDR3 is TGTGCCAGCAGTCCCACCGGGACTAGCGGGACCGGGGAGCTGTTTTTT. Translating it yields CASSPTGTSGTGELFF.